This entry lists 23 T cell receptor beta chains sequenced from one sample in a study of beta chain features in type 1 diabetes. All of the isolated RNA was reverse transcribed, so expressed TCRB transcripts were sequenced. Clones were sequenced by immunoSEQ multiplex PCR, and TCRdb holds only the in-frame ones, with some missing. The repertoire has roughly 340,000 clones, roughly 13% of them found once; the top ten carry around 0.016%. Their recognized antigens are unknown. Findings of the study overall: TCRB CDR3s were moderately but significantly shorter in Type 1 diabetes patients in all four CD4+ subsets.

The specimen was naive CD4+ T cells from blood. The receptors were sampled from a woman younger than 35 with type 1 diabetes.

Only a few counts were recorded for this clone. This rearrangement joins TRBV11-2 to TRBJ2-2, with D hard to call. The CDR3 spans 15 residues. CDR1 SGHAT and CDR2 FQNNGV come from the germline V gene. Deletions cut 1 base from V and 6 bases from J, with 12 bases between. The CDR3 sequence is CASSLGAGVAGELFF. The CDR3 coding sequence is TGTGCCAGCAGCTTAGGAGCAGGTGTTGCCGGGGAGCTGTTTTTT.

Only a few counts were recorded for this clone. V usage is TRBV4-1 and J usage is TRBJ2-1; D is perhaps TRBD1 (5 bases). The CDR3 totals 15 residues. Per the germline V gene, CDR1 is MGHRA and CDR2 is YSYEKL. V gave up 4 bases and J gave up 5 bases, with 15 bases separating them. CDR3 residues: CASSPGRGRDNEQFF. In nucleotides, the CDR3 is TGCGCCAGCAGCCCAGGAAGGGGTCGGGACAATGAGCAGTTCTTC.

The CDR3 sequence: CASSSRGVGGANVLTF. In DNA, the CDR3 is TGTGCCAGCAGTTCCAGGGGGGTTGGTGGGGCCAACGTCCTGACTTTC. The chain has TRBV6-6 and TRBJ2-6, with D perhaps TRBD1 (7 bases). This CDR3 has 16 residues. Germline CDR1 is MNHNY and CDR2 is SVGAGI (reference sequence). V was shortened by 4 bases and J by 3 bases, with 13 bases between the two germline ends.

The chain combines TRBV30 with TRBJ2-1; 7 nucleotides match TRBD2. J lost 4 bases, V lost 0 bases, and 3 bases had no gene match. CDR1 and CDR2 from the germline V gene are GTSNPN and SVGIG (reference sequence). CDR3 size: 14 residues. Here the CDR3 reads CAWSVSGLYNEQFF. The CDR3 DNA sequence: TGTGCCTGGAGTGTTAGCGGGCTGTACAATGAGCAGTTCTTC.

The rearrangement uses TRBV29-1 and TRBJ1-2, with 7 nucleotides matching TRBD1. The CDR3 covers 14 residues. Germline V gene sequence: CDR1 SQVTM, CDR2 ANQGSEA. The J segment lost 4 bases and the V segment lost 6 bases, leaving 11 bases of the junction unmatched. This CDR3 is CSVIKTGSGYGYTF. CDR3 in DNA: TGCAGCGTCATCAAGACAGGGTCGGGCTATGGCTACACCTTC.

V and J are TRBV7-9 and TRBJ2-5; D is possibly TRBD2 (5 bases). The ends were cut back, 5 bases at V and 5 bases at J, with 9 bases in the middle. This CDR3 is built from 12 residues. The germline CDR1 and CDR2 sequences are SEHNR and FQNEAQ (reference sequence). The CDR3 DNA follows: TGTGCCAGCAGCGGGCCGGGGGAGACCCAGTACTTC. It specifies CASSGPGETQYF.

The chain is built from TRBV29-1 and TRBJ1-2; D gene ambiguous. CDR1 and CDR2 from the germline V gene are SQVTM and ANQGSEA. Trimming pared 7 bases from V and 0 bases from J, leaving 24 bases between. This CDR3 is 17 amino acids long. CDR3 protein: CSAQAWGAFSANYGYTF. CDR3 sequence (DNA): TGCAGCGCCCAAGCGTGGGGAGCCTTTTCCGCTAACTATGGCTACACCTTC.

This clone has just a few counts. The chain carries TRBV25-1 and TRBJ1-1; no definite D call. The CDR3 has 12 residues. CDR1 MGHDK and CDR2 SYGVNS come from the germline V gene. V gave up 5 bases and J gave up 7 bases, with 11 bases separating them. Here the CDR3 reads CASSKDRGEAFF. The CDR3 DNA sequence: TGTGCCAGCAGTAAGGACCGGGGTGAAGCTTTCTTT.

The rearrangement uses TRBV18 and TRBJ1-2; no reliable D call. Trimming shortened V by 6 bases and J by 3 bases, and 17 bases separated the two germline ends. Germline lookup yields CDR1 KGHSH and CDR2 LQKENI. This CDR3 has 15 residues. CDR3 bases: TGTGCCAGCTCCCAACGGAGCGGGGTTGACTATGGCTACACCTTC. Protein: CASSQRSGVDYGYTF.

The chain uses TRBV18 and TRBJ2-7, with D perhaps matching TRBD1 (6 bases). The CDR3 is 13 amino acids. Trimming took off 6 bases at V and 3 bases at J, with 12 bases between the two ends. Germline values: CDR1 KGHSH, CDR2 LQKENI. The CDR3 DNA is TGTGCCAGCTCCCGAAACAGGGACTACGAGCAGTACGTC. Translated: CASSRNRDYEQYV.

The gene calls are TRBV2 and TRBJ2-2; D may be TRBD2 (5 bases). Trimming took 4 bases from V and 7 from J, leaving 10 bases between them. The CDR3 sequence is 13 residues long. Germline CDR1 is SNHLY and CDR2 is FYNNEI. The CDR3 reads CASSGGMVGELFF. Here the CDR3 DNA reads TGTGCCAGCAGTGGAGGGATGGTCGGGGAGCTGTTTTTT.

A few counts support this clone. The chain combines TRBV30 with TRBJ2-5, with a weak D call TRBD1 (5 bases). The ends were cut back, 8 bases at V and 2 bases at J, with 9 bases in the middle. The CDR3 sequence is 11 residues long. Looked up from germline, CDR1 is GTSNPN and CDR2 is SVGIG (reference sequence). CDR3 sequence (DNA): TGTGCCAGCGACAGTCAAGAGACCCAGTACTTC. Amino acids: CASDSQETQYF.

The V gene is TRBV7-9, the J gene TRBJ2-5; 8 nucleotides match TRBD2. This CDR3 spans 17 amino acids. Germline V gene lookup returns CDR1 SEHNR and CDR2 FQNEAQ (reference sequence). The V segment lost 7 bases and the J segment 2 bases; nucleotides outside the gene matches: 15. The DNA for the CDR3 is TGTGCCAGCACAGCGTGGCGGGAGGCCCGGCTTCAAGAGACCCAGTACTTC. Translating gives CASTAWREARLQETQYF.

This chain uses TRBV5-1 with TRBJ2-5, with 9 bases lining up with TRBD1. V was pared by 0 bases and J by 2 bases, with 2 bases of the junction left unmatched. The CDR3 length is 15 residues. Germline V gene data show CDR1 as SGHRS and CDR2 as YFSETQ. The CDR3 DNA sequence: TGCGCCAGCAGCTTGGAGGGACAGGGACAAGAGACCCAGTACTTC. This gives the protein CASSLEGQGQETQYF.

This clone appeared a few times. The chain recombines TRBV29-1 with TRBJ2-1; 8 bases are a match to TRBD2. This CDR3 is built from 15 residues. Germline loops: CDR1 SQVTM, CDR2 ANQGSEA. The J segment lost 7 bases and the V segment lost 6 bases, leaving 14 bases of the junction unmatched. The CDR3 nucleotides read TGCAGCGTGGCTCGGAGGCTAGCGGGTCGGAATGAGCAGTTCTTC. Residues: CSVARRLAGRNEQFF.

This clone was found a few times. The chain joins TRBV7-9 to TRBJ1-2; D gene uncertain. Germline V gives CDR1 SEHNR, CDR2 FQNEAQ (reference sequence). Trimming pared 5 bases from V and 6 bases from J, leaving 13 bases between. This CDR3 spans 13 amino acids. The CDR3 reads CASSLVDGNGYTF. In nucleotides, the CDR3 is TGTGCCAGCAGCCTCGTGGACGGGAATGGCTACACCTTC.

This clone was counted between two and nine times. The chain combines TRBV5-1 with TRBJ1-1; weak D call: TRBD1 (5 bases). The V gene lost 6 bases and the J gene lost 1 base, with 7 bases spanning the gap. Germline assignment: CDR1 SGHRS and CDR2 YFSETQ. This CDR3 comprises 12 residues. The CDR3, as DNA: TGCGCCAGCACTAGGGGGAACACTGAAGCTTTCTTT. Residues: CASTRGNTEAFF.

This clone was observed a few times. V is TRBV5-6 and J is TRBJ2-7, with 10 bases lining up with TRBD2. The CDR3 is made up of 17 amino acids. Trimming at V came to 5 bases and at J to 2 bases, leaving 13 bases not matched to a gene. Germline CDR1 reads SGHDT; CDR2 reads YYEEEE. The CDR3 DNA reads as TGTGCCAGCAGTTCGCCTTGGGGGACTAGCGCTACCTACGAGCAGTACTTC. This encodes CASSSPWGTSATYEQYF.

The chain carries TRBV9 and TRBJ2-3; TRBD1 aligns across 10 bases. The CDR3 totals 16 residues. Germline lookup yields CDR1 SGDLS and CDR2 YYNGEE. The trim removed 3 bases at V and 5 bases at J, leaving 9 bases unmatched. In nucleotides, the CDR3 is TGTGCCAGCAGCGCATCCGGGACAGGGGCTGTAGATACGCAGTATTTT. It codes for CASSASGTGAVDTQYF.

This chain connects TRBV19 to TRBJ1-1; D ambiguous. Trimming took off 9 bases at V and 6 bases at J, with 14 bases between the two ends. The CDR3 extends over 12 amino acids. Per the germline V gene, CDR1 is LNHDA and CDR2 is SQIVND (reference sequence). As DNA, the CDR3 is TGTGCCAGCGCCCCCATAGCTGCTGAAGCTTTCTTT. Amino acid sequence: CASAPIAAEAFF.

This clone has more than one count but fewer than ten. The DNA for the CDR3 is TGTGCCAGCTCATCGGGACTAGCGGGAGCCCGCGAGCAGTACTTC. Translation gives CASSSGLAGAREQYF. The gene calls are TRBV18 and TRBJ2-7; 14 bases are a match to TRBD2. CDR1 KGHSH and CDR2 LQKENI come from the germline V gene. V trimming: 5 bases; J trimming: 6 bases; junction bases outside the gene matches: 6. The CDR3 loop spans 15 amino acids.

The chain joins TRBV9 to TRBJ2-3, with a possible D match to TRBD2 (5 bases). V was cut by 3 bases and J by 4 bases, with 12 bases left in between. This CDR3 has 14 amino acids. The germline CDR1 and CDR2 sequences are SGDLS and YYNGEE. Here the CDR3 reads CASSDRRSPDTQYF. The CDR3 DNA reads as TGTGCCAGCAGCGACCGGAGGAGCCCAGATACGCAGTATTTT.

This chain links TRBV27 with TRBJ2-1, with D possibly matching TRBD2 (6 bases). Germline V gives CDR1 MNHEY, CDR2 SMNVEV (reference sequence). The CDR3 is 15 amino acids. V shed 5 bases and J shed 6 bases, with 17 bases lying between them. DNA of the CDR3: TGTGCCAGCAGTCCACTAGCCATAAGATTCAATGAGCAGTTCTTC. Residues: CASSPLAIRFNEQFF.